This TCR beta chain came from a study of blood T cells in healthy people across ages. Individuals who donated were healthy Caucasians from Russia aged roughly 6 to 100. Collection of 8.5 to 10 milliliters of peripheral blood was performed for each donor. Alongside a J-beta primer mix, a sample-barcoded 5' primer served in a second PCR lasting 7 to 11 cycles. TCRdb recomputed calls from the 5' RACE reads with MiXCR, one row per CDR3 protein. In the table there are over 700,000 distinct CDR3 sequences, less than 70% of which are singletons. This clonotype was counted only a few times. Its antigen is unidentified. The study's findings and limits: Diversity of TCR beta per million T cells declined in a roughly linear way with age.

This CDR3 comprises 14 residues. J was trimmed by 3 bases and V by 5 bases; bases with no gene match: 3. Germline CDR1 is SGHRS and CDR2 is YFSETQ. Sequences were obtained from blood. The V call is TRBV5-1, the J call TRBJ2-7; 12 nucleotides match TRBD2. The TCR was taken from a man older than 75 in good health. CDR3 DNA: TGCGCCAGCAGGACTAGCGGGAGTATCTACGAGCAGTACTTC. Encoded protein: CASRTSGSIYEQYF.